The T cell receptor beta chain under discussion was sequenced for a study of T cells expressing NK-cell markers. Notes on the study in general: Where several donors were concerned, these clonotypes also led the CD3+CD56-NKG2C+ fraction.

Germline V CDR1 and CDR2: MNHEY, SMNVEV (reference sequence). The CDR3 extends over 16 amino acids. TCRdb re-called the 5' RACE reads and catalogs CDR3 proteins one per entry, DNA excluded. Recorded here are about 160,000 distinct CDR3 sequences; the top ten clones represent around 20%. Worth noting for this clonotype: Its antigen is unknown.

This chain links TRBV27 with TRBJ2-5. This TCR came from a man aged 18-69 years in good health. Material for sequencing was blood T cells: a sorted CD56 or NKG2C T cell subset, CD4+ or CD8+ T cells, or bulk PBMC T cells (not recorded which). This chain's CDR3 is CASSPSFGENQETQYF.